This TCR beta chain came from a study of T cells in Graves' hyperthyroidism and ophthalmopathy. Lactation, pregnancy, other autoimmune disease or uncontrolled infection excluded patients. Regions amplified from RNA transcripts were the TCR beta CDR3 regions. When the TCR CDR3 underwent first-round RT-PCR, the HTBI primer set was used. TCRdb itself ran the multiplex PCR reads through MiXCR, one entry per CDR3 protein. The sample has hundreds of thousands of distinct CDR3 sequences; around 15% are singletons. Many counts were recorded for this clonotype. The antigen remains unidentified. Study results and limitations: Classification by a 13 V-J model distinguished ophthalmopathy from stable hyperthyroidism. Among thyroid clonotypes expanded above 0.001, most also appeared in blood. Prediction of ophthalmopathy progression came a median around 6.5 months pre-onset.

Unmatched junction bases numbered 15, after V lost 3 bases and J lost 4 bases. The CDR3 consists of 20 residues. This clonotype was obtained from a woman in her forties with Graves' ophthalmopathy. Sequencing was carried out using blood. The chain recombines TRBV12-3 or TRBV12-4 with TRBJ2-1; 13 nucleotides align to TRBD2. The CDR3 DNA reads as TGTGCCAGCAGTTTGGGGGGAAGGACTAGCGGGAGCACGGTGTACAATGAGCAGTTCTTC. Encoded protein: CASSLGGRTSGSTVYNEQFF.